This T cell receptor beta chain is from a study of blood T cells in healthy people across ages. The study's findings and limits: Strong correlation linked observed beta diversity and percent naive T cells. There were more naive CD4+ cells and higher diversity in long-lived donors than in aged donors.

About this clonotype itself: Its antigen is as yet unknown.

It was with a sample-barcoded 5' primer and a J-beta primer mix that a second PCR of roughly 7 to 12 cycles was run. Each single sample gave us at least 3 million CDR3-containing paired-end reads. Each CDR3 protein gets one entry after TCRdb re-called the 5' RACE reads with MiXCR. This table holds about a million distinct CDR3 sequences, about 51% found once. V lost 3 bases to trimming and J lost 5 bases; unmatched junction nucleotides: 4. CDR3 length equals 16 residues. CDR1 LGHNA and CDR2 YSLEER come from the germline V gene. The sample consisted of blood. The V gene is TRBV4-3, the J gene TRBJ2-2; 12 nucleotides agree with TRBD2. This clonotype was sampled from a woman aged 60-70 years in good health. In DNA, the CDR3 is TGCGCCAGCAGCCAGGGGACTAGCGGGTCGACCGGGGAGCTGTTTTTT. This sequence encodes CASSQGTSGSTGELFF.